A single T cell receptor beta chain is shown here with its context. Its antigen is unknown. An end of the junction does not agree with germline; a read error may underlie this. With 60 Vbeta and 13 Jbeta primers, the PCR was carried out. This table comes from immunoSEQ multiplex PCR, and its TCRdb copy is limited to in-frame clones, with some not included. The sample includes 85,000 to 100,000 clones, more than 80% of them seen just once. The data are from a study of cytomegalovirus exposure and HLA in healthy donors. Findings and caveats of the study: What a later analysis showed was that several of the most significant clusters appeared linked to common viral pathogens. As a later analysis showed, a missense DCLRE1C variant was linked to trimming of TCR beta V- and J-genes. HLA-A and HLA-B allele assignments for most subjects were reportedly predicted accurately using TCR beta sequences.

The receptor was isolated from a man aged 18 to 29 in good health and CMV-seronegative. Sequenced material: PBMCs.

The CDR3 sequence: CASSQDRDRENYTF. The DNA of the CDR3 is TGTGCCAGCAGCCAAGACCGGGACAGGGAGAACTACACCTTC. The chain has TRBV4-1 and TRBJ1-2, with TRBD1 matching over 9 bases. This CDR3 comprises 14 residues. Per the germline V gene, CDR1 is MGHRA and CDR2 is YSYEKL.